The clone carrying this TCR beta chain was detected only a few times. Its matching antigen is unknown. The record originates from a study of healthy donors' naive CD4 and CD8 T cells. Study in general: Donors came from three age groups: 20-25, 40-50 and 60-70 years. For TCR alpha, new primers spanned all functional IMGT alpha genes. Notes on the study in general: Positive CDR3 charge linked to CD4+ cells, negative to CD8+ cells. CDR3 charge plus V and J genes appeared to account for about an eighth of CD4/CD8 variance.

TCR libraries were built from about 500 ng of total RNA by linear amplification. MiXCR, run by TCRdb on the reads, gives a single entry per CDR3 protein. The sample contains approximately 180,000 distinct CDR3 sequences, about 70% of which appear only once. V dropped 0 bases and J dropped 0; count of bases not matched to a gene: 5. Germline V gene data show CDR1 as SQVTM and CDR2 as ANQGSEA. The CDR3 length is 16 residues. This TCR derives from a pool of human donors in good health; the sample pools cells from several healthy donors. The chain recombines TRBV29-1 with TRBJ2-1, with 7 bases fitting TRBD2. Sequences were obtained from naive CD4+ and CD8+ T cells sorted from blood, pooled from several donors. The CDR3 bases are TGCAGCGTTGAAGAGGGAGGGGCAAGCTCCTACAATGAGCAGTTCTTC. Translating gives CSVEEGGASSYNEQFF.